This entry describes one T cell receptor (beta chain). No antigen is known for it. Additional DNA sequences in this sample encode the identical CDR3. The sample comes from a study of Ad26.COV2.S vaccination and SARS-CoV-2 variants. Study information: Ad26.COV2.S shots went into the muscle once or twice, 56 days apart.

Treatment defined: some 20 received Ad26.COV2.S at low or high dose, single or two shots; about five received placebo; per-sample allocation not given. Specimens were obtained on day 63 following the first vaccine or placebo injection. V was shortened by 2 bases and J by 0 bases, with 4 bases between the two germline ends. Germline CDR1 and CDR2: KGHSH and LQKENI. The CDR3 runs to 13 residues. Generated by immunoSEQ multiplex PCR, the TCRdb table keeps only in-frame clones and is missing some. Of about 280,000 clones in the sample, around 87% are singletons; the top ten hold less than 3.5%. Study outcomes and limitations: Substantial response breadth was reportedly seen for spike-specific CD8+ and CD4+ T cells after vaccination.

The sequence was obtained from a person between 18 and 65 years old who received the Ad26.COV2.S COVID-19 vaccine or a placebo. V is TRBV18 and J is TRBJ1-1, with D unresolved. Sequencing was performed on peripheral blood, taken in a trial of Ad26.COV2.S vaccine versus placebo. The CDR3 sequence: CASSPGLNTEAFF. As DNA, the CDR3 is TGTGCCAGCTCACCAGGGTTGAACACTGAAGCTTTCTTT. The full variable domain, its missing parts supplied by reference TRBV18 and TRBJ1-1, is NAGVMQNPRHLVRRRGQEARLRCSPMKGHSHVYWYRQLPEEGLKFMVYLQKENIIDESGMPKERFSAEFPKEGPSILRIQQVVRGDSAAYFCASSPGLNTEAFFGQGTRLTVV.